This record looks at one T cell receptor (beta chain) sequence and its context. This entry belongs to a study of blood T cell repertoires in COVID-19. CDR1 is WNHNN, CDR2 SYGVQD, per germline (reference sequence). With 6 bases removed from V and 6 bases from J, the gap between germline ends came to 17 bases. There are 14 residues in the CDR3. Recruits, aged about 18 to 95 years, lived in 24 US areas. As processed by the authors: Reference gene primers were amplified, and this amplification served to estimate nucleated cell counts. Clones were sequenced by immunoSEQ multiplex PCR, and TCRdb holds only the in-frame ones, with some missing. V and J calls and clone size are those listed in that table; D and trimming were worked out from the DNA. Of about 400,000 clones in the sample, 70% to 90% are singletons; the top ten hold roughly 1.9%.

The sequencing sample was made of PBMCs or T cells enriched from blood (not recorded which). This sequence joins TRBV10-1 and TRBJ1-1, with D possibly matching TRBD1 (5 bases). The source is a woman aged 18-29 years with acute COVID-19. As DNA, the CDR3 is TGCGCCAGCAGCACCGGCCAGGGAGGAGCTGAAGCTTTCTTT. This codes for CASSTGQGGAEAFF.